This entry concerns a single TCR beta chain. These data are taken from a study of blood T cell repertoires in COVID-19. Study-wide context: Samples taken during acute and convalescent COVID-19 were collected in the United States, Italy and Spain.

The CDR3 spans 13 residues. The ends lost 3 bases at V and 8 bases at J; junction bases unmatched: 3. In the original processing: For nucleated cells, counts were estimated from reference gene primer amplification. Clones were read by immunoSEQ multiplex PCR, and TCRdb kept only the in-frame ones, dropping some. From that table come the V and J calls and clone size; the DNA was used to work out D and trimming. Among 250,000 to 400,000 clones listed, roughly 87% were seen once. This receptor was identified in a man between 50 and 59 years old with active or convalescent COVID-19. The specimen was peripheral blood. V and J are TRBV12-3 or TRBV12-4 and TRBJ1-2, with TRBD1 matching over 10 bases. The DNA for the CDR3 is TGTGCCAGCAGTTTGGGACAGGGGCGCGGCTACACCTTC. This codes for CASSLGQGRGYTF.